This T cell receptor beta chain was captured by sequencing in a study of blood T cell repertoires in COVID-19. Study details: Samples of COVID-19 (acute and convalescent) were obtained from the United States, Italy and Spain.

CDR1 and CDR2 from the germline V gene are MDHEN and SYDVKM. This CDR3 is 16 amino acids long. V was shortened by 7 bases and J by 0 bases, with 16 bases between the two germline ends. Per the original data handling: Reference gene primer amplification yielded estimated nucleated cell counts. Profiling relied on immunoSEQ multiplex PCR, and the TCRdb table lists in-frame clones only, not all of them. That table supplies the V and J calls and clone size; D and trimming were determined from the DNA. The sample shows about 42,000 clones, about three quarters of them seen only once. The chain combines TRBV28 with TRBJ1-5, with D possibly TRBD1 on 5 matching bases. The receptor was isolated from a woman in her seventies with acute or convalescent COVID-19. What was sequenced was peripheral blood. The CDR3 sequence: CASTVWWGDSNQPQHF. In DNA form, the CDR3 reads TGTGCCAGCACCGTCTGGTGGGGGGATAGCAATCAGCCCCAGCATTTT.